Sequencing of this T cell receptor beta chain was carried out in a study of blood T cell repertoires in COVID-19. Across the whole study: Samples representing acute and convalescent COVID-19 were sourced from the United States, Italy and Spain. Nucleic acid was either cDNA or gDNA, and it came from T cells, B-cell-depleted T cells, or PBMCs.

V was clipped by 7 bases and J by 5 bases, with 8 bases between them. This CDR3 comprises 11 residues. CDR1 is DFQATT, CDR2 SNEGSKA, per germline (reference sequence). In the study's own analysis: Scientists estimated how many nucleated cells there were by amplifying reference gene primers. Profiling relied on immunoSEQ multiplex PCR, and the TCRdb table lists in-frame clones only, not all of them. V, J and clone size are taken as reported in that table, and D and trimming were inferred from the DNA itself. The sample consists of 150,000 to 200,000 clones, approximately 83% of them appearing once. The clonotype originates from a human donor in a cohort sampled during active COVID-19. This chain links TRBV20-1 with TRBJ2-2; D not resolved. Sequencing input: peripheral blood. DNA for the CDR3: TGCAGTGTGGCACAGACCGGGGAGCTGTTTTTT. Its translation is CSVAQTGELFF.